The source of this TCR beta chain is a study of tissue T cells after allogeneic stem cell transplantation. Looking at the study overall: Four unmodified and three CD34-selected T-cell-depleted grafts went to graft-versus-host disease patients. Whole-study findings and limits: The study did not identify alloreactive or antigen-specific tissue TCRs, and some clones might be persisting host cells. Within patients, tissue anatomy strongly shaped TCR repertoire composition.

Several lines of graft-versus-host disease therapy were given to all patients, all with gastrointestinal involvement. As concerns this clone: Its cognate antigen is unknown.

J gave up 3 bases and V 5 bases, and 7 bases lay outside the gene matches. The CDR3 length is 16 residues. Germline CDR1 SGHVS, CDR2 FNYEAQ. Using immunoSEQ multiplex PCR, the repertoire was profiled, and TCRdb retains in-frame clones only, with some absent. The table records more than 1,500 clones, around four fifths of them present only once. The TCR comes from a male patient at least 60 years old with steroid-refractory graft-versus-host disease after an allogeneic stem cell transplant. Some T cells may be supplied by the graft donor. The chain has TRBV7-6 and TRBJ2-3, with TRBD2 matching 11 bases. The sample consisted of liver tissue, taken at autopsy. The CDR3 DNA follows: TGTGCCAGCAGCCCAGTAGCGGGGGGGCTTACAGATACGCAGTATTTT. It specifies CASSPVAGGLTDTQYF.